The rows below give T cell receptor beta chains drawn from one sample of a study of blood T cell repertoires in COVID-19. Profiled with immunoSEQ multiplex PCR; TCRdb holds only in-frame clones, not every one. The repertoire holds 270,000 or so clones, with approximately 82% as singletons. The sequenced sample was peripheral blood. The receptors stem from a woman younger than 30 with acute or convalescent COVID-19. Both conserved end residues are part of each CDR3. The D gene is left open where the match is weak. The size of a clone is reported for some rows only, either as once, few or many, or as a class for expanded clones.

>TRBJ2-7|TRBD1|-|TRBV7-2
CASSGQGAGSYEQYF
TGTGCCAGCAGCGGACAGGGGGCCGGATCCTACGAGCAGTACTTC
>TRBJ2-1|-|-|TRBV7-2
CASSLGTVNEQFF
TGTGCCAGCAGCTTAGGCACAGTTAATGAGCAGTTCTTC
>TRBJ2-3|TRBD2|few|TRBV7-9
CASSQRAGATDTQYF
TGTGCCAGCAGCCAAAGAGCGGGAGCCACAGATACGCAGTATTTT
>TRBJ1-4|-|-|TRBV3-1/TRBV3-2
CASSQGQGPGEKLFF
TGTGCCAGCAGCCAAGGTCAGGGCCCTGGAGAAAAACTGTTTTTT
>TRBJ2-2|-|once|TRBV4-2
CASSQDALRANTGELFF
TGTGCCAGCAGCCAAGATGCGTTGCGGGCGAACACCGGGGAGCTGTTTTTT
>TRBJ1-6|-|few|TRBV28
CASRNRVANSPLHF
TGTGCCAGCAGAAACAGGGTAGCGAATTCACCCCTCCACTTT
>TRBJ1-6|-|-|TRBV5-6
CASSWGDGPTLHF
TGTGCCAGCAGCTGGGGGGACGGGCCCACCCTCCACTTT
>TRBJ1-2|-|once|TRBV4-3
CASSRGKLRTEVYGYTF
TGCGCCAGCAGCCGAGGAAAGCTGAGGACGGAGGTATATGGCTACACCTTC
>TRBJ2-7|TRBD2|-|TRBV6-2/TRBV6-3
CASSWEGREQYF
TGTGCCAGCAGTTGGGAGGGCCGTGAGCAGTACTTC
>TRBJ2-2|-|-|TRBV5-1
CASSPTPGLNTGELFF
TGCGCCAGCAGCCCGACCCCGGGACTGAACACCGGGGAGCTGTTTTTT
>TRBJ2-7|-|-|TRBV11-2
CASSEQGYDNLNYEQYF
TGTGCCAGCAGCGAACAGGGTTACGACAACTTAAATTACGAGCAGTACTTC
>TRBJ1-2|TRBD1|-|TRBV24-1
CATSPRGLNYGYTF
TGTGCCACCAGTCCCAGGGGGCTGAACTATGGCTACACCTTC
>TRBJ2-7|TRBD1|-|TRBV30
CAWSVPRDRDWLAAYEQYF
TGTGCCTGGAGTGTACCCCGGGACAGGGATTGGCTAGCGGCTTACGAGCAGTACTTC
>TRBJ2-5|-|-|TRBV19
CASSIFLGSGETQYF
TGTGCCAGTAGTATTTTTTTAGGAAGCGGGGAGACCCAGTACTTC
>TRBJ2-1|TRBD2|-|TRBV5-1
CASSFRREGSNEQFF
TGCGCCAGCAGCTTTCGGCGGGAGGGGAGCAATGAGCAGTTCTTC
>TRBJ2-7|-|-|TRBV28
CASSLRGYEQYF
TGTGCCAGCAGTTTGAGGGGGTACGAGCAGTACTTC
>TRBJ2-1|-|-|TRBV7-6
CASSLEGALLSREQFF
TGTGCCAGCAGCTTAGAAGGAGCACTTCTGTCACGTGAGCAGTTCTTC
>TRBJ2-5|TRBD2|-|TRBV6-2/TRBV6-3
CASSYLGLAGSQYF
TGTGCCAGCAGTTACTTAGGACTAGCGGGAAGTCAGTACTTC
>TRBJ1-1|TRBD1|-|TRBV6-5
CASSYSGQLGIEAFF
TGTGCCAGCAGTTACTCGGGACAGCTGGGGATTGAAGCTTTCTTT
>TRBJ1-2|TRBD1|-|TRBV19
CASSTLQGRDYGYTF
TGTGCCAGTAGTACTTTACAGGGGAGAGACTATGGCTACACCTTC
>TRBJ2-4|TRBD1|-|TRBV18
CASSPWLGQARYF
TGTGCCAGCTCACCTTGGCTTGGACAGGCGAGGTACTTC
>TRBJ2-3|TRBD2|-|TRBV5-1
CASSLDTSEADTQYF
TGCGCCAGCAGCTTGGATACTAGCGAGGCAGATACGCAGTATTTT
>TRBJ1-2|-|-|TRBV28
CASSPSGGGRQYGYTF
TGTGCCAGCAGTCCATCGGGTGGAGGGCGGCAATATGGCTACACCTTC
>TRBJ2-7|-|-|TRBV20-1
CSASRYEQYF
TGCAGTGCTTCACGGTACGAGCAGTACTTC
>TRBJ2-1|TRBD1|many|TRBV24-1
CATSDQGAQNYNEQFF
TGTGCCACCAGTGATCAGGGGGCTCAAAACTACAATGAGCAGTTCTTC
>TRBJ2-3|TRBD2|-|TRBV14
CASSQDWTSGSPISTDTQYF
TGTGCCAGCAGCCAAGATTGGACTAGCGGGAGTCCTATAAGCACAGATACGCAGTATTTT
>TRBJ1-2|-|-|TRBV7-2
CASSLYDSYYGYTF
TGTGCCAGCAGCTTATACGACAGCTACTATGGCTACACCTTC
>TRBJ2-5|TRBD2|-|TRBV5-1
CASSLVPSGGQETQYF
TGCGCCAGCAGCTTGGTCCCTAGCGGGGGACAAGAGACCCAGTACTTC
>TRBJ2-7|-|-|TRBV6-5
CATGGSSYEQYF
TGTGCCACCGGCGGCAGTTCCTACGAGCAGTACTTC
>TRBJ2-1|TRBD1|few|TRBV6-5
CASSYSETGGYNEQFF
TGTGCCAGCAGTTACTCGGAGACAGGGGGCTACAATGAGCAGTTCTTC
>TRBJ2-2|-|few|TRBV4-2
CASSPTSSNTGELFF
TGTGCCAGCAGCCCGACATCCTCGAACACCGGGGAGCTGTTTTTT
>TRBJ1-2|TRBD1|-|TRBV20-1
CSASSTGPLYGYTF
TGCAGTGCTAGTTCGACAGGGCCCCTCTATGGCTACACCTTC
>TRBJ2-1|TRBD1|-|TRBV2
CASFGQGPYNEQFF
TGTGCCAGCTTCGGACAGGGCCCCTACAATGAGCAGTTCTTC
>TRBJ1-2|-|-|TRBV4-3
CASSQETGHYTF
TGCGCCAGCAGCCAAGAAACAGGTCATTACACCTTC
>TRBJ2-7|TRBD2|-|TRBV29-1
CSVRRTSGSIEQYF
TGCAGCGTTCGCCGGACTAGCGGGAGCATCGAGCAGTACTTC
>TRBJ2-1|-|-|TRBV6-1
CASSEISGPGEQFF
TGTGCCAGCAGTGAAATCAGCGGCCCTGGTGAGCAGTTCTTC
>TRBJ1-6|TRBD1|-|TRBV6-5
CASEAPGQVISPLHF
TGTGCCAGCGAGGCTCCGGGACAGGTTATTTCACCCCTCCACTTT
>TRBJ1-1|TRBD1|-|TRBV12-3/TRBV12-4
CASTSPPDREAFF
TGTGCCAGCACCTCCCCCCCGGACAGGGAAGCTTTCTTT
>TRBJ2-5|-|-|TRBV7-9
CASSPHVRRGETQYF
TGTGCCAGCAGCCCCCATGTCCGGAGAGGAGAGACCCAGTACTTC
>TRBJ2-1|TRBD1|-|TRBV15
CATSRGQVGYNEQFF
TGTGCCACCAGCAGGGGACAGGTTGGATACAATGAGCAGTTCTTC
>TRBJ2-3|-|-|TRBV24-1
CATGGYTDTQYF
TGTGCCACCGGGGGGTACACAGATACGCAGTATTTT
>TRBJ1-1|-|few|TRBV19
CASTNGGTSDTEAFF
TGTGCCAGCACTAATGGCGGGACTTCAGACACTGAAGCTTTCTTT